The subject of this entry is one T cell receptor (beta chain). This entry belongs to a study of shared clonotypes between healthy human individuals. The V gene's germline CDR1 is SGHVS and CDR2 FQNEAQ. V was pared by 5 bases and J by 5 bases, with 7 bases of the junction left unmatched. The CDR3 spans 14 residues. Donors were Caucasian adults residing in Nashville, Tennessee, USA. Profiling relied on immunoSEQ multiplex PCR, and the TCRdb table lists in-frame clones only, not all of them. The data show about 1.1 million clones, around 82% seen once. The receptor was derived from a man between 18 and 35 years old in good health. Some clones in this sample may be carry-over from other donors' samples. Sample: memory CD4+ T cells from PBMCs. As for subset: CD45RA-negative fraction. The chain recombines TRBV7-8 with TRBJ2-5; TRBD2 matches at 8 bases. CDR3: CASSQREGPETQYF. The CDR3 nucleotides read TGTGCCAGCAGCCAACGGGAGGGCCCTGAGACCCAGTACTTC.